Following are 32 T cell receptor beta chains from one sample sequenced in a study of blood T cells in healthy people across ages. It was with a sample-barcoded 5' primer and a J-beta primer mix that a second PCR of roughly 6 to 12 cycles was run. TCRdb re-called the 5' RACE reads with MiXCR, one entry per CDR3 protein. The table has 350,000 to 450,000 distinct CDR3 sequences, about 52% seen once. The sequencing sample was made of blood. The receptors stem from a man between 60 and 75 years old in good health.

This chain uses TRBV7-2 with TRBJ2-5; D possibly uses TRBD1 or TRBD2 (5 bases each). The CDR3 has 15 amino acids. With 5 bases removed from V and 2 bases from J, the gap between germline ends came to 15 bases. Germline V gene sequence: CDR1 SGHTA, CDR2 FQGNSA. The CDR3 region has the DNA TGTGCCAGCAGCCCCCCGGGACGGCCTCAAGAGACCCAGTACTTC. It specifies CASSPPGRPQETQYF.

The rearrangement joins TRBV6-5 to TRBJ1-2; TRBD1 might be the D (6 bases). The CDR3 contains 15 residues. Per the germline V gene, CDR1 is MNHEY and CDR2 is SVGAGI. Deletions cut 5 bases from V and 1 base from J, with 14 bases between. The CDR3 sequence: CASSGVGANNYGYTF. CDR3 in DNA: TGTGCCAGCAGTGGGGTGGGGGCGAATAACTATGGCTACACCTTC.

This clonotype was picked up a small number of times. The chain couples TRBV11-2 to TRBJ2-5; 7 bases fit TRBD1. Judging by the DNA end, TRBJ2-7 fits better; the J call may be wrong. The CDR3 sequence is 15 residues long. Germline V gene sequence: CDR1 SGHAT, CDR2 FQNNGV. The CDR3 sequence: CASSSPSGTAYEQYF. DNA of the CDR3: TGTGCCAGCAGTTCTCCCTCCGGGACAGCCTACGAGCAGTACTTC.

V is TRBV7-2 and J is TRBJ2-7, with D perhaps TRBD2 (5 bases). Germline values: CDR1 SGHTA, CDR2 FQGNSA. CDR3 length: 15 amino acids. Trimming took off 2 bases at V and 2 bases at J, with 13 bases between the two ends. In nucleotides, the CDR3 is TGTGCCAGCAGCTTAAGCACCCTCGGGACCTACGAGCAGTACTTC. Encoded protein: CASSLSTLGTYEQYF.

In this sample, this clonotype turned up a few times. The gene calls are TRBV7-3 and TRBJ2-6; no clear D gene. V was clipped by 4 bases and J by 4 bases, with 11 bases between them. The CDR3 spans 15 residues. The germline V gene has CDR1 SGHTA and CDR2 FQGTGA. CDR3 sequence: CASSSTYSGANVLTF. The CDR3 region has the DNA TGTGCCAGCAGCTCCACATATTCCGGGGCCAACGTCCTGACTTTC.

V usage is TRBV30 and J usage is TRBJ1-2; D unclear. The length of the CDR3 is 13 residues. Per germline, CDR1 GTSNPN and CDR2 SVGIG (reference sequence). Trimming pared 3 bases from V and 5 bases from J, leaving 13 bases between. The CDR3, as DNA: TGTGCCTGGAGCGCGGGAGCGGGGTATGGCTACACCTTC. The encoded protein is CAWSAGAGYGYTF.

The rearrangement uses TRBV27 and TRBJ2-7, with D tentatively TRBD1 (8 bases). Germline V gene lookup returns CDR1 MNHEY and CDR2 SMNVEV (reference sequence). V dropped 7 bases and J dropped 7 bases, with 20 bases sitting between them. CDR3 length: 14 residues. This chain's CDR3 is CASNTGGGAREQYF. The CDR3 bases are TGTGCCAGCAACACAGGGGGGGGGGCGCGAGAGCAGTACTTC.

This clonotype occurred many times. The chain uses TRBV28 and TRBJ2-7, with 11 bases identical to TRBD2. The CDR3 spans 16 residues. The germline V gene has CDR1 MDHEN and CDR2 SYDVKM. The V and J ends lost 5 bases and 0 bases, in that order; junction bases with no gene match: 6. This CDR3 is CASSGTSGSVSYEQYF. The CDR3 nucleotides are TGTGCCAGCAGTGGGACTAGCGGAAGCGTCTCCTACGAGCAGTACTTC.

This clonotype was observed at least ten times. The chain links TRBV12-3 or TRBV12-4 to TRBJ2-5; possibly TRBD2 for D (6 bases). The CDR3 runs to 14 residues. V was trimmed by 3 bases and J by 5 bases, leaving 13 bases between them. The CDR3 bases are TGTGCCAGCAGTTTTTCCATTGGGGGGGAGACCCAGTACTTC. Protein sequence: CASSFSIGGETQYF.

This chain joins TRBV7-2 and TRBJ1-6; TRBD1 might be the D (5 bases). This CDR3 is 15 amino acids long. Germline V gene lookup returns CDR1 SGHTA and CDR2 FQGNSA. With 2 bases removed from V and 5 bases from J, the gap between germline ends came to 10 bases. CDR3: CASSLSGTNNSPLHF. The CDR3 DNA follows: TGTGCCAGCAGCTTATCAGGGACGAATAATTCACCCCTCCACTTT.

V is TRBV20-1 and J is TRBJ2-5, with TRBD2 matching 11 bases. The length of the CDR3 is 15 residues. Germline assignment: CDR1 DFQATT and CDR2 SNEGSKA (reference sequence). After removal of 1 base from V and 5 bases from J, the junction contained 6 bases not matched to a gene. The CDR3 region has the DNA TGCAGTGCTAGAGTGGCTAGCGGGAGGTGGGAGACCCAGTACTTC. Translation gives CSARVASGRWETQYF.

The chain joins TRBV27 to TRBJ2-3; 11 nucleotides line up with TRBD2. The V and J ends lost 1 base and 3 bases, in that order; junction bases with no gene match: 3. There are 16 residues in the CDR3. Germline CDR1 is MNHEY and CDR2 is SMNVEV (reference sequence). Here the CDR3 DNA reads TGTGCCAGCAGTTTATTGGGACTAGCGGAGACAGATACGCAGTATTTT. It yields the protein CASSLLGLAETDTQYF.

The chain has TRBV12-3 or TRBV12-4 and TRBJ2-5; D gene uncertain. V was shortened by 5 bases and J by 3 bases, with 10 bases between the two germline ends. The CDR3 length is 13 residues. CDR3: CASSVMGKETQYF. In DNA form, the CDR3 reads TGTGCCAGCAGTGTAATGGGGAAAGAGACCCAGTACTTC.

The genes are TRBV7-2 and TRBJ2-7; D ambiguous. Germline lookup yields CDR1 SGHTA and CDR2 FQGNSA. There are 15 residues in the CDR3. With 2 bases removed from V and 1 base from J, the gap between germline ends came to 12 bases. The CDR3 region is CASSLKGDGSYEQYF. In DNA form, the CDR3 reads TGTGCCAGCAGCTTAAAGGGTGACGGATCCTACGAGCAGTACTTC.

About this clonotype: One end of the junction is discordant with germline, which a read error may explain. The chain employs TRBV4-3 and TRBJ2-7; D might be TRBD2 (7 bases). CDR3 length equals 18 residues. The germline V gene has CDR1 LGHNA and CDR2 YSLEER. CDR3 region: CASNQESGAGALWYEQYF. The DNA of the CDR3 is TGCGCCAGCAACCAAGAGTCGGGGGCGGGGGCCCTCTGGTACGAGCAGTACTTC.

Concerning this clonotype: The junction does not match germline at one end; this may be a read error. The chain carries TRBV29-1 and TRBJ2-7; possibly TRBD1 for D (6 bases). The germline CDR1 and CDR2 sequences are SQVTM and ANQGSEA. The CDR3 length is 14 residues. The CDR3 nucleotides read TGCAGCGTTGAGGTAACAGGGTCCCCCTACGAGCGGTACTTC. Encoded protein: CSVEVTGSPYERYF.

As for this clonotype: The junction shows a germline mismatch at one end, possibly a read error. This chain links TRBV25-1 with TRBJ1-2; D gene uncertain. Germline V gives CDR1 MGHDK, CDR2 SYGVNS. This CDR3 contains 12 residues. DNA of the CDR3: TGTGCCGGCAGTGATCTTTTGACAGGCTACACCTTC. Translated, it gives CAGSDLLTGYTF.

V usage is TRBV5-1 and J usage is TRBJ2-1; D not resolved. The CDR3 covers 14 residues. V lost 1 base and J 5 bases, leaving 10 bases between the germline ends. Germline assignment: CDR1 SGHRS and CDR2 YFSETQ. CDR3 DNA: TGCGCCAGCAGCTTGACACAGCTAAACAATGAGCAGTTCTTC. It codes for CASSLTQLNNEQFF.

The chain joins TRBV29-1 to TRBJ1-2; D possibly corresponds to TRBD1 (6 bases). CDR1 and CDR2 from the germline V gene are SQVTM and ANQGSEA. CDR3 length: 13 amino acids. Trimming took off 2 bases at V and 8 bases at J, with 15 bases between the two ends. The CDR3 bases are TGCAGCGTTGAAAGGTCGGCAGGGGTCGGCTACACCTTC. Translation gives CSVERSAGVGYTF.

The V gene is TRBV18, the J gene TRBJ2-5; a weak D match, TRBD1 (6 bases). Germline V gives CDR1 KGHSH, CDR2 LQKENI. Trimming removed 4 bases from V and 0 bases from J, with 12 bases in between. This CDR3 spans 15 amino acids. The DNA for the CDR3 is TGTGCCAGCTCACTTCTACAGGGTAACCAAGAGACCCAGTACTTC. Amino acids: CASSLLQGNQETQYF.

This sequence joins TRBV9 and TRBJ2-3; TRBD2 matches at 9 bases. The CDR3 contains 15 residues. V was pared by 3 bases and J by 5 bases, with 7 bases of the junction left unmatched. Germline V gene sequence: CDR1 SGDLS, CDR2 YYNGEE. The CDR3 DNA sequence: TGTGCCAGCAGCGGCGGCGGGAGGGGCAAAGATACGCAGTATTTT. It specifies CASSGGGRGKDTQYF.

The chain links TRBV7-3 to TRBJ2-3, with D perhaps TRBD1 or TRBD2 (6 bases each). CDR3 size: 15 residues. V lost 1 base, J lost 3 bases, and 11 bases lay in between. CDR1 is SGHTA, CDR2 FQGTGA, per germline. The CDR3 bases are TGTGCCAGCAGCTTAAATCCGGGGGCAACAGATACGCAGTATTTT. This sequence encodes CASSLNPGATDTQYF.

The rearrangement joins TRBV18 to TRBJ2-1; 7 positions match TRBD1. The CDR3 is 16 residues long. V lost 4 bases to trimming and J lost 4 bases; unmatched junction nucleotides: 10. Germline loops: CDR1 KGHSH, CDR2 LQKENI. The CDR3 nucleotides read TGTGCCAGCTCACTCACCAGGGACAGCCTATACAATGAGCAGTTCTTC. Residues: CASSLTRDSLYNEQFF.

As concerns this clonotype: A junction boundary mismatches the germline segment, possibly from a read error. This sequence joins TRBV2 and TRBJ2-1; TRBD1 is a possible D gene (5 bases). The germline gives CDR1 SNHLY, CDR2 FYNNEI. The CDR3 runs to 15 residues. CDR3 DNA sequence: TGTGCCAGCAGTGCGGAAGGGGTCCCCTACAATGAGCAGTTATTC. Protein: CASSAEGVPYNEQLF. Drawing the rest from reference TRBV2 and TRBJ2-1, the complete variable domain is EPEVTQTPSHQVTQMGQEVILRCVPISNHLYFYWYRQILGQKVEFLVSFYNNEISEKSEIFDDQFSVERPDGSNFTLKIRSTKLEDSAMYFCASSAEGVPYNEQLFGPGTRLTVL.

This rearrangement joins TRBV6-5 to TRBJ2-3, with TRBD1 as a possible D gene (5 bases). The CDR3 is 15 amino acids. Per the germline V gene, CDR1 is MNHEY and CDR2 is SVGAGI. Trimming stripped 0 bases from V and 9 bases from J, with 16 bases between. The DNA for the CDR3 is TGTGCCAGCAGTTACTCCGGGTCTAGGGGTGGAACGCAGTATTTT. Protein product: CASSYSGSRGGTQYF.

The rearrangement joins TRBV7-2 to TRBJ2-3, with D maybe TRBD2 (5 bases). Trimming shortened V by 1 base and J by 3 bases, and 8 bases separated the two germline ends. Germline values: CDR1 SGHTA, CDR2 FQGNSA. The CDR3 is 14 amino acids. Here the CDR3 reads CASSLERTTDTQYF. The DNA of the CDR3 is TGTGCCAGCAGCTTAGAAAGGACTACAGATACGCAGTATTTT.

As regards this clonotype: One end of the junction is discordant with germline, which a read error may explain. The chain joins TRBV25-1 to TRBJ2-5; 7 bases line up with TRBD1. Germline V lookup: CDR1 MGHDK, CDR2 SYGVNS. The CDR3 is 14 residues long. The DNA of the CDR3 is TGTGCCGGCAGTGTGAGGGGGCACCAGGAGACCCAGTACTTC. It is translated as CAGSVRGHQETQYF.

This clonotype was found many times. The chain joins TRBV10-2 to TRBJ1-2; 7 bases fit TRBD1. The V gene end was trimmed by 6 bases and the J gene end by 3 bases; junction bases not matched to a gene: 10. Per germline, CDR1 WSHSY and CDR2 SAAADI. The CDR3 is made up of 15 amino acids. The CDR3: CASRRYRGDHYGYTF. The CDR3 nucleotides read TGCGCCAGCAGGAGATACAGGGGCGATCACTATGGCTACACCTTC.

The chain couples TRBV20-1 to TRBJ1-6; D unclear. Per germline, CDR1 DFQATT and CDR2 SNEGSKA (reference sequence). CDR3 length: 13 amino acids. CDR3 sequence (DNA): TGCAGCGCTGAGGACGGGGAATATTCACCCCTCCACTTT. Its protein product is CSAEDGEYSPLHF.

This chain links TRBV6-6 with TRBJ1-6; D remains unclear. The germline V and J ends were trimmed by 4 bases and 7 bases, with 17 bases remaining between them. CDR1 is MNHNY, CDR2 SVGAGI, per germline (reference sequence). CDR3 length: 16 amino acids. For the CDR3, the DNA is TGTGCCAGCAGTTCCTCACGAGACATGCGGAATTCACCCCTCCACTTT. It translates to CASSSSRDMRNSPLHF.

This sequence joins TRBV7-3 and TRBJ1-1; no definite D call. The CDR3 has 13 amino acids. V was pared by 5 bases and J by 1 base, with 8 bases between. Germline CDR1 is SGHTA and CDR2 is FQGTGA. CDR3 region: CASSRSPNTEAFF. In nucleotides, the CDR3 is TGTGCCAGCAGCCGCTCACCGAACACTGAAGCTTTCTTT. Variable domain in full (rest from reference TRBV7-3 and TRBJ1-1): GAGVSQTPSNKVTEKGKYVELRCDPISGHTALYWYRQSLGQGPEFLIYFQGTGAADDSGLPNDRFFAVRPEGSVSTLKIQRTERGDSAVYLCASSRSPNTEAFFGQGTRLTVV.

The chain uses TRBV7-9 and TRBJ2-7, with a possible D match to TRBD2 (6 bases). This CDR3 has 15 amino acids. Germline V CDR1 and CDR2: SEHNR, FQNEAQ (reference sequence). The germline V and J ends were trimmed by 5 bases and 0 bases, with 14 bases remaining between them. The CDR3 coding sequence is TGTGCCAGCAGCCCGGGGGACCCAAGCTCCTACGAGCAGTACTTC. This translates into CASSPGDPSSYEQYF.